The next 24 T cell receptor beta chains were all read from a single sample in a study of cytomegalovirus exposure and HLA in healthy donors. Some clones are missing from TCRdb's copy, which holds only in-frame ones; the method was immunoSEQ multiplex PCR. The repertoire holds about 130,000 clones, with 89% as singletons. The sequencing input was PBMCs. The receptors originated from a woman under 30 in good health and CMV-seropositive.

The chain links TRBV11-2 to TRBJ1-2; 7 positions match TRBD1. The junction had 4 bases not matched to a gene; V was cut back by 2 bases and J by 4 bases. Germline V gene data show CDR1 as SGHAT and CDR2 as FQNNGV. This CDR3 is built from 14 residues. Written as DNA, the CDR3 is TGTGCCAGCAGCTTAATGGGACAGATCTATGGCTACACCTTC. Translation: CASSLMGQIYGYTF.

The rearrangement uses TRBV7-6 and TRBJ2-3, with 9 bases matching TRBD1. The CDR3 covers 14 residues. Trimming removed 7 bases from V and 6 bases from J; junction bases left unmatched: 8. Germline V lookup: CDR1 SGHVS, CDR2 FNYEAQ. CDR3 bases: TGTGCCAGCATCCCGGGGACAGGGCCCGATACGCAGTATTTT. As protein: CASIPGTGPDTQYF.

The V gene is TRBV13, the J gene TRBJ2-2; the D gene is possibly TRBD1 (6 bases). Germline V gene lookup returns CDR1 PRHDT and CDR2 FYEKMQ (reference sequence). Deletions cut 4 bases from V and 4 bases from J, with 25 bases between. The CDR3 is 19 residues long. In DNA form, the CDR3 reads TGTGCCAGCAGCTCCGCGGAAGGGTCCGGGACACTTGGCACCGGGGAGCTGTTTTTT. It codes for CASSSAEGSGTLGTGELFF.

CDR3 sequence (DNA): TGTGCCAGCAGTTATTCCGGGACAGGGGGCAATGTGCAGTACTTC. This gives the protein CASSYSGTGGNVQYF. This chain connects TRBV28 to TRBJ2-7; 12 positions match TRBD1. Unmatched junction bases numbered 10, after V lost 4 bases and J lost 9 bases. The CDR3 loop spans 15 amino acids. From germline, CDR1 is MDHEN and CDR2 SYDVKM.

This chain joins TRBV6-5 and TRBJ2-5, with D perhaps matching TRBD2 (6 bases). There are 14 residues in the CDR3. V gave up 6 bases and J gave up 5 bases, with 16 bases separating them. Germline CDR1 reads MNHEY; CDR2 reads SVGAGI. As DNA, the CDR3 is TGTGCCAGCAGGAAACCAGAACGGGGGGAGACCCAGTACTTC. Protein sequence: CASRKPERGETQYF.

The gene calls are TRBV5-4 and TRBJ2-5, with 7 positions matching TRBD2. This CDR3 comprises 16 residues. Germline CDR1 is SGHNT and CDR2 is YYREEE (reference sequence). J gave up 4 bases and V 2 bases, and 11 bases lay outside the gene matches. CDR3 sequence: CASSLERGAAPETQYF. In DNA form, the CDR3 reads TGTGCCAGCAGCTTAGAGCGGGGAGCCGCCCCAGAGACCCAGTACTTC. Full variable domain (missing parts from reference TRBV5-4 and TRBJ2-5): ETGVTQSPTHLIKTRGQQVTLRCSSQSGHNTVSWYQQALGQGPQFIFQYYREEENGRGNFPPRFSGLQFPNYSSELNVNALELDDSALYLCASSLERGAAPETQYFGPGTRLLVL.

The genes are TRBV21-1 and TRBJ2-7; the D call TRBD2 from the table was never checked on the DNA. TRBV21-1 is a documented pseudogene. The CDR3 is 16 amino acids. CDR3 DNA sequence: TGTGCCAGCAGCAAAGCGGCGGGGGCAGCGGTCTACGAGCAGTACTTC. Its translation: CASSKAAGAAVYEQYF.

J is TRBJ1-5 and V is TRBV2; perhaps TRBD1 as D (5 bases). Trimming took 9 bases from V and 0 from J, leaving 18 bases between them. CDR1 and CDR2 (germline): SNHLY, FYNNEI. CDR3 length: 16 residues. The CDR3 DNA follows: TGTGCCAGTTCAGACCCGGGGGGGAATAGCAATCAGCCCCAGCATTTT. Protein: CASSDPGGNSNQPQHF. The variable domain in full, completed from reference TRBV2 and TRBJ1-5, reads EPEVTQTPSHQVTQMGQEVILRCVPISNHLYFYWYRQILGQKVEFLVSFYNNEISEKSEIFDDQFSVERPDGSNFTLKIRSTKLEDSAMYFCASSDPGGNSNQPQHFGDGTRLSIL.

This chain links TRBV5-1 with TRBJ2-2; 8 nucleotides match TRBD1. With 4 bases clipped from V and 0 bases from J, the junction kept 11 bases outside the gene matches. This CDR3 region has 18 residues. From germline, CDR1 is SGHRS and CDR2 YFSETQ. The DNA for the CDR3 is TGCGCCAGCAGCCCCCGACAGGGGCCCAGCGCGAACACCGGGGAGCTGTTTTTT. Its translation is CASSPRQGPSANTGELFF.

The chain links TRBV9 to TRBJ1-2; 10 bases align to TRBD1. The V and J ends lost 0 bases and 3 bases, in that order; junction bases with no gene match: 2. Per the germline V gene, CDR1 is SGDLS and CDR2 is YYNGEE. The CDR3 totals 15 residues. The CDR3 spells CASSVEGTGDYGYTF. The CDR3 nucleotides are TGTGCCAGCAGCGTAGAAGGGACAGGGGACTATGGCTACACCTTC.

The CDR3 sequence: CAISLGGNTIYF. The CDR3 DNA reads TGTGCCATCAGTCTAGGAGGGAACACCATATATTTT. This chain links TRBV10-3 with TRBJ1-3; D remains ambiguous. Trimming removed 5 bases from V and 7 bases from J, with 9 bases in between. The CDR3 extends over 12 amino acids. The V gene's germline CDR1 is ENHRY and CDR2 SYGVKD.

The rearrangement joins TRBV7-9 to TRBJ1-5; 8 positions match TRBD1. CDR1 SEHNR and CDR2 FQNEAQ come from the germline V gene (reference sequence). There are 14 residues in the CDR3. V lost 5 bases, J lost 3 bases, and 3 bases stayed unmatched. CDR3 region: CASSRQGFNQPQHF. The DNA for the CDR3 is TGTGCCAGCAGCCGACAGGGGTTCAATCAGCCCCAGCATTTT.

The chain has TRBV4-1 and TRBJ2-1, with 13 bases that match TRBD2. The CDR3 covers 17 residues. Looked up from germline, CDR1 is MGHRA and CDR2 is YSYEKL. The junction had 7 bases not matched to a gene; V was cut back by 4 bases and J by 4 bases. The CDR3 sequence is CASSPTTSGGPYNEQFF. The CDR3 DNA reads TGCGCCAGCAGCCCCACGACTAGCGGGGGGCCTTACAATGAGCAGTTCTTC.

The chain combines TRBV27 with TRBJ2-5; 7 nucleotides align to TRBD1. CDR3 length: 14 amino acids. Germline loops: CDR1 MNHEY, CDR2 SMNVEV (reference sequence). With 5 bases clipped from V and 4 bases from J, the junction kept 7 bases outside the gene matches. The CDR3 DNA reads as TGTGCCAGCAGTCCTCGACAGGGAGTAGAGACCCAGTACTTC. It codes for CASSPRQGVETQYF.

This chain uses TRBV7-2 with TRBJ2-2; tentatively, D is TRBD2 (5 bases). CDR1 is SGHTA, CDR2 FQGNSA, per germline. Trimming pared 3 bases from V and 2 bases from J, leaving 13 bases between. The CDR3 covers 16 residues. This CDR3 reads CASSFRTLTNTGELFF. The CDR3 DNA is TGTGCCAGCAGCTTCAGGACTCTTACCAACACCGGGGAGCTGTTTTTT.

V usage is TRBV10-3 and J usage is TRBJ2-2; the D gene is possibly TRBD1 (5 bases). This CDR3 region has 12 residues. In germline, CDR1 is ENHRY, CDR2 SYGVKD. Trimming stripped 4 bases from V and 7 bases from J, with 7 bases between. CDR3 in amino acids: CAISVDSGELFF. CDR3 sequence (DNA): TGTGCCATCAGTGTTGACAGCGGGGAGCTGTTTTTT.

This chain connects TRBV10-3 to TRBJ2-1, with TRBD1 matching over 7 bases. V was clipped by 6 bases and J by 0 bases; unmatched bases: 11. The germline gives CDR1 ENHRY, CDR2 SYGVKD. This CDR3 region has 17 residues. CDR3 region: CAISLDRATTSYNEQFF. The CDR3 coding sequence is TGTGCCATCAGCCTTGACAGGGCGACGACCTCCTACAATGAGCAGTTCTTC.

The gene calls are TRBV18 and TRBJ1-2, with D tentatively TRBD1 (5 bases). In germline, CDR1 is KGHSH, CDR2 LQKENI. Deletions cut 3 bases from V and 1 base from J, with 9 bases between. The CDR3 has 14 residues. The CDR3 DNA sequence: TGTGCCAGCTCACCCGAAGGGGTTAACTATGGCTACACCTTC. Its protein product is CASSPEGVNYGYTF.

This clone was recorded a few times. The CDR3 region is CASSFPGGSYGYTF. Written as DNA, the CDR3 is TGTGCCAGCAGCTTCCCAGGGGGGTCCTATGGCTACACCTTC. This chain connects TRBV7-2 to TRBJ1-2, with 7 bases aligning to TRBD1. The J segment lost 4 bases and the V segment lost 3 bases, leaving 5 bases of the junction unmatched. The CDR3 loop spans 14 amino acids. CDR1 is SGHTA, CDR2 FQGNSA, per germline.

A few counts support this clone. At one of its ends the junction is not consistent with the germline gene, which may arise from a read error. The gene calls are TRBV20-1 and TRBJ1-2; possible D gene TRBD1, 6 bases. Germline V gives CDR1 DFQATT, CDR2 SNEGSKA (reference sequence). This CDR3 is 11 amino acids long. The CDR3 bases are TGCAGTGCTAGATTGGGGGGGCATACTTCCTTC. Encoded protein: CSARLGGHTSF.

The chain carries TRBV5-1 and TRBJ2-1; 9 bases are shared with TRBD1. Germline CDR1 reads SGHRS; CDR2 reads YFSETQ. The J segment lost 4 bases and the V segment lost 4 bases, leaving 6 bases of the junction unmatched. The CDR3 covers 15 residues. The CDR3 loop is CASSPGQGVYNEQFF. The CDR3 bases are TGCGCCAGCAGCCCGGGACAGGGCGTATACAATGAGCAGTTCTTC.

This clone was seen a single time. The chain uses TRBV28 and TRBJ2-2; the match to TRBD1 covers 9 bases. Trimming removed 3 bases from V and 6 bases from J; junction bases left unmatched: 11. Germline CDR1 is MDHEN and CDR2 is SYDVKM. CDR3 length: 17 residues. This CDR3 reads CASSFPAGQGLPGELFF. The CDR3 DNA is TGTGCCAGCAGTTTTCCCGCGGGACAGGGCCTCCCCGGGGAGCTGTTTTTT.

J is TRBJ1-2 and V is TRBV9; no clear D. CDR1 and CDR2 from the germline V gene are SGDLS and YYNGEE. Trimming removed 4 bases from V and 4 bases from J, with 17 bases in between. The CDR3 totals 15 residues. CDR3 in DNA: TGTGCCAGCAGCCCGATGATCGAGTCCCCCTATGGCTACACCTTC. It is translated as CASSPMIESPYGYTF.

This clone was found once. The V call is TRBV7-4, the J call TRBJ2-1, with 8 bases aligning to TRBD2. This CDR3 region has 17 residues. The ends lost 1 base at V and 5 bases at J; junction bases unmatched: 10. CDR1 is SGHVT, CDR2 SQSDAQ, per germline. CDR3 bases: TGTGCCAGCAGCTTAGGTTTTCGGGGGGGCACCCACAATGAGCAGTTCTTC. It codes for CASSLGFRGGTHNEQFF.